This entry lists 18 T cell receptor beta chains sequenced from one sample in a study of regulatory T cells in long-lasting Graves disease. The TCR beta library used iRepertoire HTBI primers with Arm-PCR amplification of CDR3. TCRdb itself ran the multiplex PCR reads through MiXCR, one entry per CDR3 protein. The repertoire has under 500,000 distinct CDR3 sequences, around 20% of them found once; the top ten carry 6.5% to 10%. As to time point: persistent/refractory GD, antithyroid drugs over 5 years with positive TRAb. PBMC RNA served as the TCR library source. The sequenced sample was peripheral blood mononuclear cells (PBMCs), obtained when the disease was refractory, from a patient treated with antithyroid drugs. The receptor source for this set is a female donor with Graves disease.

There are a few counts of this clonotype. The genes are TRBV6-5 and TRBJ1-1; the D is unclear. Germline CDR1 MNHEY, CDR2 SVGAGI. The CDR3 contains 15 residues. V lost 0 bases and J lost 1, with 9 bases in between. The CDR3 sequence: CASSYSSGPNTEAFF. The CDR3 region has the DNA TGTGCCAGCAGTTACTCGTCCGGACCGAACACTGAAGCTTTCTTT.

This clonotype was counted ten times or more. This chain connects TRBV6-1 to TRBJ1-1; D is possibly TRBD1 (5 bases). Germline V gives CDR1 MNHNS, CDR2 SASEGT. Deletions cut 5 bases from V and 4 bases from J, with 8 bases between. The CDR3 has 12 amino acids. The DNA of the CDR3 is TGTGCCAGCAGTCGACAGATCACTGAAGCTTTCTTT. Translation: CASSRQITEAFF.

This clonotype occurred many times. This chain connects TRBV2 to TRBJ2-7; the match to TRBD2 covers 11 bases. Unmatched junction bases numbered 13, after V lost 1 base and J lost 5 bases. The CDR3 covers 18 residues. Germline V gene sequence: CDR1 SNHLY, CDR2 FYNNEI. CDR3 residues: CASSEVWSSGRFINEQYF. In DNA, the CDR3 is TGTGCCAGCAGTGAAGTTTGGTCTAGCGGGAGGTTTATCAACGAGCAGTACTTC.

This clonotype was seen more than once but under ten times. This may stem from a read error, because a much larger clone lies one nucleotide away. This chain connects TRBV11-2 to TRBJ2-7, with D unresolved. The CDR3 covers 15 residues. From germline, CDR1 is SGHAT and CDR2 FQNNGV. V lost 1 base and J lost 2, with 12 bases in between. The CDR3 protein is CASSLVKGLAYEQYF. The CDR3 nucleotides are TGTGCCAGCAGCTTAGTTAAGGGCCTCGCCTACGAGCAGTACTTC.

There are a few counts of this clonotype. The chain has TRBV19 and TRBJ1-2; weak D call: TRBD1 (5 bases). The CDR3 length is 14 residues. With 9 bases removed from V and 4 bases from J, the gap between germline ends came to 18 bases. CDR1 is LNHDA, CDR2 SQIVND, per germline (reference sequence). The CDR3 protein is CASLPGGVSYGYTF. The CDR3 nucleotides are TGTGCCAGCCTCCCGGGAGGGGTCTCCTATGGCTACACCTTC.

There are a few counts of this clonotype. This clone may be a read error of a much larger clone one base away. Since the CDR3 does not end with the conserved phenylalanine or tryptophan, this likely comes from a read error. The rearrangement links TRBV27 to TRBJ2-5, with 13 bases identical to TRBD2. J was trimmed by 4 bases and V by 5 bases; bases with no gene match: 4. The CDR3 runs to 15 residues. Looked up from germline, CDR1 is MNHEY and CDR2 is SMNVEV (reference sequence). Written as DNA, the CDR3 is TGTGCCAGCAGTCATACTAGCGGGAGGGGAGAGACCCAGTACCTC. This gives the protein CASSHTSGRGETQYL.

This clonotype was observed at least ten times. The chain employs TRBV6-1 and TRBJ2-7; maybe TRBD2 (5 bases). V gave up 1 base and J gave up 7 bases, with 8 bases separating them. This CDR3 is built from 12 residues. Per germline, CDR1 MNHNS and CDR2 SASEGT. CDR3 region: CASSEGPGEQYF. DNA of the CDR3: TGTGCCAGCAGTGAAGGACCGGGGGAGCAGTACTTC.

This clonotype was detected ten times or more. The rearrangement joins TRBV28 to TRBJ2-7; 7 bases are shared with TRBD2. Trimming at V came to 3 bases and at J to 0 bases, leaving 5 bases not matched to a gene. Germline loops: CDR1 MDHEN, CDR2 SYDVKM. The length of the CDR3 is 15 residues. For the CDR3, the DNA is TGTGCCAGCAGTTTCCTGGGCGGGAGCTCCTACGAGCAGTACTTC. It encodes CASSFLGGSSYEQYF. The variable domain in full, with the rest retrieved from reference TRBV28 and TRBJ2-7, is DVKVTQSSRYLVKRTGEKVFLECVQDMDHENMFWYRQDPGLGLRLIYFSYDVKMKEKGDIPEGYSVSREKKERFSLILESASTNQTSMYLCASSFLGGSSYEQYFGPGTRLTVT.

CDR3 protein: CASSSPRGQNTPYEQYF. For the CDR3, the DNA is TGTGCCAGCAGCTCACCGCGGGGACAGAATACCCCTTACGAGCAGTACTTC. V gene TRBV13 combines with J gene TRBJ2-7; D possibly corresponds to TRBD1 (7 bases). The germline V gene has CDR1 PRHDT and CDR2 FYEKMQ (reference sequence). Trimming removed 4 bases at V and 4 bases at J, with 23 bases between. This CDR3 contains 17 residues.

This clonotype turned up a few times. This sequence joins TRBV14 and TRBJ2-7; unclear D gene. Trimming left V 6 bases short and J 6 bases short, with 21 bases between. Germline-derived CDR1 and CDR2 are SGHDN and FVKESK. This CDR3 region has 15 residues. CDR3 in amino acids: CASRYSSTPWGEQYF. The CDR3 DNA sequence: TGTGCCAGCAGGTATAGTTCGACACCTTGGGGCGAGCAGTACTTC. The entire variable domain, with the rest obtained from reference TRBV14 and TRBJ2-7, is as follows: EAGVTQFPSHSVIEKGQTVTLRCDPISGHDNLYWYRRVMGKEIKFLLHFVKESKQDESGMPNNRFLAERTGGTYSTLKVQPAELEDSGVYFCASRYSSTPWGEQYFGPGTRLTVT.

This clonotype has ten or more counts. The V and J genes are TRBV28 and TRBJ1-5, with unresolved D. The CDR3 length is 17 residues. The germline gives CDR1 MDHEN, CDR2 SYDVKM. Deletions cut 4 bases from V and 0 bases from J, with 16 bases between. In DNA form, the CDR3 reads TGTGCCAGCAGTTCGTGGATTCGCACTCGTAGCAATCAGCCCCAGCATTTT. The encoded protein is CASSSWIRTRSNQPQHF.

This clonotype was seen repeatedly, ten times or more. The V and J genes are TRBV11-3 and TRBJ2-7, with D unresolved. Trimming cost V 5 bases and J 5 bases, with 19 bases left between them. CDR3 length: 15 residues. The germline CDR1 and CDR2 sequences are SGHNT and YENEEA. The CDR3 DNA follows: TGTGCCAGCAGCATCGATACCTCATTATTAGACGAGCAGTACTTC. This gives the protein CASSIDTSLLDEQYF.

V and J are TRBV15 and TRBJ2-2; no firm D call. V shed 3 bases and J shed 5 bases, with 10 bases lying between them. Germline assignment: CDR1 LNHNV and CDR2 YYDKDF (reference sequence). This CDR3 region has 14 residues. The CDR3 DNA reads TGTGCCACCAGCAGTCAAACGAGGACCGGGGAGCTGTTTTTT. Protein product: CATSSQTRTGELFF.

In this sample, this clonotype turned up many times. The chain has TRBV6-5 and TRBJ1-4; 8 nucleotides match TRBD1. The CDR3 covers 18 residues. The V gene end was trimmed by 1 base and the J gene end by 3 bases; junction bases not matched to a gene: 10. The germline V gene encodes CDR1 MNHEY and CDR2 SVGAGI. CDR3 DNA sequence: TGTGCCAGCAGTTACTTAAGGACAGGGACCGGTCCTAATGAAAAACTGTTTTTT. This sequence encodes CASSYLRTGTGPNEKLFF.

This clonotype was counted many times. The J gene is TRBJ2-5, the V gene TRBV28, with D maybe TRBD2 (7 bases). Germline V gene sequence: CDR1 MDHEN, CDR2 SYDVKM. The V end lost 3 bases, the J end lost 5 bases, and 13 bases lay between the germline ends. CDR3 size: 14 residues. The CDR3 spells CASSLPQGGETQYF. The CDR3 DNA reads TGTGCCAGCAGTTTGCCACAGGGAGGGGAGACCCAGTACTTC.

The chain recombines TRBV29-1 with TRBJ1-6; 10 bases agree with TRBD1. The CDR3 contains 16 residues. J lost 10 bases, V lost 8 bases, and 17 bases had no gene match. In germline, CDR1 is SQVTM, CDR2 ANQGSEA. In nucleotides, the CDR3 is TGCAGCCCCCGTGGACAGGGGGGGGGTGCCGTATCACCCCTCCACTTT. Its protein product is CSPRGQGGGAVSPLHF.

This clonotype was seen ten or more times. The chain joins TRBV28 to TRBJ2-5, with TRBD2 as a possible D gene (6 bases). With 5 bases removed from V and 5 bases from J, the gap between germline ends came to 12 bases. This CDR3 has 13 residues. Germline loops: CDR1 MDHEN, CDR2 SYDVKM. CDR3 bases: TGTGCCAGCAGTGCCCGGGGGAGGGAGACCCAGTACTTC. This encodes CASSARGRETQYF.

The sample holds many counts of this clonotype. The V call is TRBV27, the J call TRBJ1-1; D not resolved. V was trimmed by 1 base and J by 3 bases, leaving 15 bases between them. Per germline, CDR1 MNHEY and CDR2 SMNVEV (reference sequence). The CDR3 has 16 residues. CDR3 bases: TGTGCCAGCAGTTTATGGCAGGTGACGAAGGACACTGAAGCTTTCTTT. Encoded protein: CASSLWQVTKDTEAFF.